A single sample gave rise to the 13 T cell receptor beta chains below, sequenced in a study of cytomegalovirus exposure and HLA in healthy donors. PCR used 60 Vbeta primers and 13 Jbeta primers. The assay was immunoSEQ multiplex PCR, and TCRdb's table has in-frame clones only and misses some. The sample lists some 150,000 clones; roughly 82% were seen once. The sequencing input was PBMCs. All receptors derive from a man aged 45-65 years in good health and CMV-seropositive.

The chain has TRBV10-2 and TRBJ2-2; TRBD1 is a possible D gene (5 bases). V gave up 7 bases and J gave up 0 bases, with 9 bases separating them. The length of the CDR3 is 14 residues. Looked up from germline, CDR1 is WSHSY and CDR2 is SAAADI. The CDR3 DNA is TGCGCCAGCAATAGGGGTACGAACACCGGGGAGCTGTTTTTT. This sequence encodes CASNRGTNTGELFF.

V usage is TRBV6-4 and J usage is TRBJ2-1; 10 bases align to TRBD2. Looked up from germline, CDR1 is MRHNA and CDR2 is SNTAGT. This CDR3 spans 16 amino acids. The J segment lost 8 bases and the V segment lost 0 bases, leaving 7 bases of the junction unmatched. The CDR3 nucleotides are TGTGCCAGCAGTGACTCGATCCTAGCGGGGGCGGATGAGCAGTTCTTC. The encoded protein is CASSDSILAGADEQFF.

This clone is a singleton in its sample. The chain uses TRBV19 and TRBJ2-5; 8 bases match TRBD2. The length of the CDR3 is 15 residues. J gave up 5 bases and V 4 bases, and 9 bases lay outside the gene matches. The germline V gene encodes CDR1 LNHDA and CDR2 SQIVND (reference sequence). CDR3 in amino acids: CASSRGLGVTETQYF. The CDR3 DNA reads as TGTGCCAGTAGTAGGGGACTAGGGGTTACGGAGACCCAGTACTTC.

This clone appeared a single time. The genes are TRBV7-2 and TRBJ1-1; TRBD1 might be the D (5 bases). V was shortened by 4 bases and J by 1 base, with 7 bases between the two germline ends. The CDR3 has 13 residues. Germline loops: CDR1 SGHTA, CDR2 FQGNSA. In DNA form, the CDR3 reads TGTGCCAGCAGCTCCCAGGGGAACACTGAAGCTTTCTTT. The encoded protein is CASSSQGNTEAFF.

CDR3 protein: CASSIGTPRDGYTF. The CDR3 DNA sequence: TGTGCCAGTAGTATAGGGACACCCAGAGACGGCTACACCTTC. The chain employs TRBV19 and TRBJ1-2; TRBD1 might be the D (5 bases). Germline V gene sequence: CDR1 LNHDA, CDR2 SQIVND (reference sequence). The CDR3 consists of 14 residues. V lost 1 base and J 8 bases, leaving 14 bases between the germline ends. Together with reference TRBV19 and TRBJ1-2, the CDR3 gives the full variable domain: DGGITQSPKYLFRKEGQNVTLSCEQNLNHDAMYWYRQDPGQGLRLIYYSQIVNDFQKGDIAEGYSVSREKKESFPLTVTSAQKNPTAFYLCASSIGTPRDGYTFGSGTRLTVV.

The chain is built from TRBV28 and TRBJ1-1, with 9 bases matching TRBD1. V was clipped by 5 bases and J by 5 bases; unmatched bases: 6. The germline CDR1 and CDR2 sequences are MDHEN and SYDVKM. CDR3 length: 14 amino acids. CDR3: CASSVQGALTEAFF. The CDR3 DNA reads TGTGCCAGCAGTGTACAGGGGGCGCTGACTGAAGCTTTCTTT.

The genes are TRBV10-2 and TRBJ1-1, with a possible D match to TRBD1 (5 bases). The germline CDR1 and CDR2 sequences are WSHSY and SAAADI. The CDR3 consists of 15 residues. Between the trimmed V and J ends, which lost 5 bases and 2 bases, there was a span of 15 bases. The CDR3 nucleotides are TGCGCCAGCAGTCAGCAAATGGGGGGAAACACTGAAGCTTTCTTT. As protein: CASSQQMGGNTEAFF.

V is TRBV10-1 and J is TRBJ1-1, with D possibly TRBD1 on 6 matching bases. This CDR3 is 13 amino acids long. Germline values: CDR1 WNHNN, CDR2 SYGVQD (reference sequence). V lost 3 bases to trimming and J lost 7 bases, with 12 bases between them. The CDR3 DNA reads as TGCGCCAGCAGTGATACAGGGTCGGGTGAAGCTTTCTTT. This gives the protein CASSDTGSGEAFF.

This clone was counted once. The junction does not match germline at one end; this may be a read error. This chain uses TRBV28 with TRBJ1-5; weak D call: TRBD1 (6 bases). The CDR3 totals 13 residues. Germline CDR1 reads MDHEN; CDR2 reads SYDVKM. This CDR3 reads CASRNRENQTQHF. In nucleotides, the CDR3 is TGTGCCAGCAGAAACAGGGAAAATCAGACCCAGCATTTT.

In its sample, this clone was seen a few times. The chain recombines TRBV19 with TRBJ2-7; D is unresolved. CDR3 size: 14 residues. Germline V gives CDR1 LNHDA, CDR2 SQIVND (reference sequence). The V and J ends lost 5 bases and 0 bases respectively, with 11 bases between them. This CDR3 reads CASSARLSSYEQYF. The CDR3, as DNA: TGTGCCAGTAGTGCGCGCCTGAGCTCCTACGAGCAGTACTTC. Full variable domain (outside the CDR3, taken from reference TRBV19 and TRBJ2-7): DGGITQSPKYLFRKEGQNVTLSCEQNLNHDAMYWYRQDPGQGLRLIYYSQIVNDFQKGDIAEGYSVSREKKESFPLTVTSAQKNPTAFYLCASSARLSSYEQYFGPGTRLTVT.

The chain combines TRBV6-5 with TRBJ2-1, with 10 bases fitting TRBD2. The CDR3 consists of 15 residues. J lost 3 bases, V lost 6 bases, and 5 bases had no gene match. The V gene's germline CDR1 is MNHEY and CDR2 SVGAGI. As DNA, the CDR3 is TGTGCCAGCAGCCAACTAGCGGGAATCTACAATGAGCAGTTCTTC. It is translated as CASSQLAGIYNEQFF.

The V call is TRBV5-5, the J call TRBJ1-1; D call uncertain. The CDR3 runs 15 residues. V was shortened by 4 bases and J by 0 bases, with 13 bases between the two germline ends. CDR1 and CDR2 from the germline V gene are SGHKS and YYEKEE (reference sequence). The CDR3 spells CASSPYHQVNTEAFF. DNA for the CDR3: TGTGCCAGCAGCCCATATCACCAGGTGAACACTGAAGCTTTCTTT.

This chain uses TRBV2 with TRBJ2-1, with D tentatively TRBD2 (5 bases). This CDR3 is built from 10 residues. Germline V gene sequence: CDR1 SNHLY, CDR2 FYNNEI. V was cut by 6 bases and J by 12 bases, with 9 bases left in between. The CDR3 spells CASREVWQFF. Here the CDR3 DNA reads TGTGCCAGCAGGGAGGTTTGGCAGTTCTTC.